This entry features one T cell receptor beta chain sequence. Libraries were prepared by immunoSEQ multiplex PCR; TCRdb keeps only in-frame clonotypes and omits some of them. The sample yields 150,000 or so clones, 86% seen once. The record originates from a study of blood T cell repertoires in COVID-19. This CDR3 spans 16 amino acids. Trimming took 4 bases from V and 7 from J; bases not matched to a gene: 15. Germline V CDR1 and CDR2: MNHEY, SVGAGI. The material sequenced was peripheral blood. The receptor was derived from an older woman with acute or convalescent COVID-19. This chain links TRBV6-5 with TRBJ2-7; 8 nucleotides agree with TRBD1. The CDR3 protein is CASSLSTGQGAEEQYF. The CDR3 DNA reads as TGTGCCAGCAGTTTATCGACGGGGCAGGGGGCGGAAGAGCAGTACTTC.